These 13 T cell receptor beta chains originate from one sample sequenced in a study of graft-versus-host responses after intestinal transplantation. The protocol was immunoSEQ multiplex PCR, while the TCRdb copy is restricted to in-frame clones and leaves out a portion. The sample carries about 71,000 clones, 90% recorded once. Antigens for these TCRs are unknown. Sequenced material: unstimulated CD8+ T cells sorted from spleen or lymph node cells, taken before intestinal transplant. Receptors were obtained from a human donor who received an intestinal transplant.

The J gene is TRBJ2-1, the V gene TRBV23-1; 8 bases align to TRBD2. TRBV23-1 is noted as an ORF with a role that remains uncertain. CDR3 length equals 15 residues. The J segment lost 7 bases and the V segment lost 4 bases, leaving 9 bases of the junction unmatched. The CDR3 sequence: CASSPCPGLENEQFF. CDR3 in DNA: TGCGCCAGCAGTCCTTGCCCGGGACTAGAAAATGAGCAGTTCTTC.

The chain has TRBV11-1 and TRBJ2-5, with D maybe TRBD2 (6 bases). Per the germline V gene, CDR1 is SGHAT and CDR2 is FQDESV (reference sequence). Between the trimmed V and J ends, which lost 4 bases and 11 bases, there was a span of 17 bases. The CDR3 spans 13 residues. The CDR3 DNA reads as TGTGCCAGCAGCTCATCAGGGTATCGGGAGCAGTACTTC. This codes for CASSSSGYREQYF.

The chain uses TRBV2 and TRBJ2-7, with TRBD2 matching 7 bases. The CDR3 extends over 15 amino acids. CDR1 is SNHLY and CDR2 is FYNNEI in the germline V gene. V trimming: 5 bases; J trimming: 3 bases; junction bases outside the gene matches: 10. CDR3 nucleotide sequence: TGTGCCAGCAGTCTAGCGGATAAAGGAAACTACGAGCAGTACTTC. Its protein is CASSLADKGNYEQYF.

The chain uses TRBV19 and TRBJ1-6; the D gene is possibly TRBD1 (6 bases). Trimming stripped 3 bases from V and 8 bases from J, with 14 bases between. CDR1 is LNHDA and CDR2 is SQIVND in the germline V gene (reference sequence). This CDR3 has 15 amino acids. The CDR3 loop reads CASSMGGLFDSPLHF. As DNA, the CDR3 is TGTGCCAGTAGTATGGGGGGGCTCTTTGATTCACCCCTCCACTTT.

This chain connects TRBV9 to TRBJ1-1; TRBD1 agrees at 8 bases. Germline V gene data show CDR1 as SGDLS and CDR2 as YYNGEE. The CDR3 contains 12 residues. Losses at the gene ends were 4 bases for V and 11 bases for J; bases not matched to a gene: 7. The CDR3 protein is CASSPGQGWAFF. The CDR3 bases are TGTGCCAGCAGCCCCGGACAGGGATGGGCTTTCTTT.

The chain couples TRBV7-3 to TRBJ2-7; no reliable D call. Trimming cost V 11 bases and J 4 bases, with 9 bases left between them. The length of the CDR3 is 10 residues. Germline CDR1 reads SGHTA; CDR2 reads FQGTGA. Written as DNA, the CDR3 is TGTGCCGCTAGTCCATACGAGCAGTACTTC. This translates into CAASPYEQYF.

The CDR3 DNA reads TGCGCCAGCAGCCAAGGAGGTAGCGGGGTGGGCAATGAGCAGTTCTTC. Translation gives CASSQGGSGVGNEQFF. The chain employs TRBV4-1 and TRBJ2-1; 8 nucleotides match TRBD2. Trimming took 1 base from V and 6 from J; bases not matched to a gene: 8. The CDR3 is made up of 16 amino acids. Germline V gene lookup returns CDR1 MGHRA and CDR2 YSYEKL.

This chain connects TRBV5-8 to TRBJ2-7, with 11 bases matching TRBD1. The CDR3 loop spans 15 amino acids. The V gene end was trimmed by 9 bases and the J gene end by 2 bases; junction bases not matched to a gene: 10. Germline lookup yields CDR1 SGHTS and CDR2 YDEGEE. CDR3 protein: CATDSLDRGPYEQYF. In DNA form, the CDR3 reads TGTGCCACCGACTCCCTGGACAGGGGGCCCTACGAGCAGTACTTC.

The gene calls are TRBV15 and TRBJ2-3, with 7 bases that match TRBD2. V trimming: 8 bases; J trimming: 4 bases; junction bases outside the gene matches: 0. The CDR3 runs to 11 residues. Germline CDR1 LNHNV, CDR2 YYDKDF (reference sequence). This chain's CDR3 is CATREADTQYF. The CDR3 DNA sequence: TGTGCCACCCGGGAGGCAGATACGCAGTATTTT. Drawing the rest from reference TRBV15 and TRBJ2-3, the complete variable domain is DAMVIQNPRYQVTQFGKPVTLSCSQTLNHNVMYWYQQKSSQAPKLLFHYYDKDFNNEADTPDNFQSRRPNTSFCFLDIRSPGLGDTAMYLCATREADTQYFGPGTRLTVL.

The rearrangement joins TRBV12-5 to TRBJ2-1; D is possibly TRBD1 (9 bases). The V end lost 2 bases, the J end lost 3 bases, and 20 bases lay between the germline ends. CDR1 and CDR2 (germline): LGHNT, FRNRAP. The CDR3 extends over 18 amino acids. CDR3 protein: CASGLPTGGTGIYNEQFF. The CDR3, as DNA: TGTGCTAGTGGTTTGCCAACGGGGGGGACAGGGATCTACAATGAGCAGTTCTTC.

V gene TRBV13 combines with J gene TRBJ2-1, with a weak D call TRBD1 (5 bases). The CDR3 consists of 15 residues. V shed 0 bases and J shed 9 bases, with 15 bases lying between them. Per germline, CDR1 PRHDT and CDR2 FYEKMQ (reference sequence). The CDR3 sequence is CASSLGGREWVEQFF. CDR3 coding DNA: TGTGCCAGCAGCTTAGGCGGCAGGGAATGGGTTGAGCAGTTCTTC.

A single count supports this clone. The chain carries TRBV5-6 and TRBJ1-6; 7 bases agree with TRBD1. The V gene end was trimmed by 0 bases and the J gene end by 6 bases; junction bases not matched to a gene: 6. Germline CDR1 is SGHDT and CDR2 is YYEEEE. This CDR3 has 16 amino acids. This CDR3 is CASSLGVGQFNSPLHF. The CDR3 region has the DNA TGTGCCAGCAGCTTGGGTGTGGGACAGTTTAATTCACCCCTCCACTTT.

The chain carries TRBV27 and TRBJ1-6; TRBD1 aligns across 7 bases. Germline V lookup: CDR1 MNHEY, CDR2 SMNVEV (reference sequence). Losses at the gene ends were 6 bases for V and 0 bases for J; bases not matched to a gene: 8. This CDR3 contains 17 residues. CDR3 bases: TGTGCCAGCAGACATGAGGACAGGAGCTCCTATAATTCACCCCTCCACTTT. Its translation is CASRHEDRSSYNSPLHF.